The clone carrying this TCR beta chain was observed at least ten times. Its target is unknown. The DNA ends 3 residues before the CDR3 does, and the rest of the CDR3 is filled in from the germline J gene. The sample comes from a study of T cell clonality in common variable immunodeficiency. Study conclusions and caveats: Repertoire-complication correlations in CVID were limited by patient heterogeneity. CVID subjects showed higher TCRbeta clonality than healthy controls. CVID subjects shared fewer TCRbeta clones than healthy controls did.

Some clones are missing from TCRdb's copy, which holds only in-frame ones; the method was immunoSEQ multiplex PCR. Altogether some 60,000 clones were found in the sample, and no singletons occur. The V gene's germline CDR1 is SGHRS and CDR2 YFSETQ. Deletions cut 0 bases from V and 2 bases from J, with 14 bases between. This CDR3 is built from 16 residues. The chain is built from TRBV5-1 and TRBJ2-5; no clear D. The TCR originated in a person aged 18 to 70 in good health. Material for sequencing was peripheral blood mononuclear cells. Here the CDR3 reads CASSLEGSVQQETQYF. Partial CDR3 DNA: TGCGCCAGCAGCTTGGAAGGGTCTGTCCAGCAAGAGACC.